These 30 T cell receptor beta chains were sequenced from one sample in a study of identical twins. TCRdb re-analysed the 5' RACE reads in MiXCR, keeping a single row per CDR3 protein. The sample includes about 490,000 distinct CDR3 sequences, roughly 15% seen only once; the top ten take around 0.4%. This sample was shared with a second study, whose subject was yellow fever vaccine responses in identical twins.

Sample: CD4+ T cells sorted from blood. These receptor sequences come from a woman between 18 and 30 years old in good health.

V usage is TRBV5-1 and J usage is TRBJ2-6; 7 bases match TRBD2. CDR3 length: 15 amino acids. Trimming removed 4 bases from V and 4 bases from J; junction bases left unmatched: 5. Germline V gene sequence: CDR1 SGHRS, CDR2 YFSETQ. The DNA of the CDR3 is TGCGCCAGCAGCAACGCGGGAGCGGGGGCCAACGTCCTGACTTTC. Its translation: CASSNAGAGANVLTF.

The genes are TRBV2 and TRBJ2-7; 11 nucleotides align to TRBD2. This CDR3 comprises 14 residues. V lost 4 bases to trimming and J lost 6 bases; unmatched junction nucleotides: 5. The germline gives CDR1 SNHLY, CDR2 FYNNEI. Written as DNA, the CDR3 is TGTGCCAGCAGTGCTCTAGCGGGAGGTCGCGAGCAGTACTTC. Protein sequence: CASSALAGGREQYF.

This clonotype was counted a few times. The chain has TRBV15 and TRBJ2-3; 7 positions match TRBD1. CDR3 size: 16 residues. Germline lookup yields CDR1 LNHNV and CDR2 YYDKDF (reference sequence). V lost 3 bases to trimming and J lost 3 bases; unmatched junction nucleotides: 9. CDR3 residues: CATSRTRQGGTDTQYF. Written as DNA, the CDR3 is TGTGCCACCAGCAGGACACGACAGGGTGGGACAGATACGCAGTATTTT. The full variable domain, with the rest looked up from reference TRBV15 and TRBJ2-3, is DAMVIQNPRYQVTQFGKPVTLSCSQTLNHNVMYWYQQKSSQAPKLLFHYYDKDFNNEADTPDNFQSRRPNTSFCFLDIRSPGLGDTAMYLCATSRTRQGGTDTQYFGPGTRLTVL.

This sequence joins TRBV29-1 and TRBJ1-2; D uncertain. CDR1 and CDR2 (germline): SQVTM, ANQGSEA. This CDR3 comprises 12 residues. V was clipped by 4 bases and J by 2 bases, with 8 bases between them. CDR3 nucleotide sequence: TGCAGCGTTGCGGCGAAGAACTATGGCTACACCTTC. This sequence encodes CSVAAKNYGYTF.

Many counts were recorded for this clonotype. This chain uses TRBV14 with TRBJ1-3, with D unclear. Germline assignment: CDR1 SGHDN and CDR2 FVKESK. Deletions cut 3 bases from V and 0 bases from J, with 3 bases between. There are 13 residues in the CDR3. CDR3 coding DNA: TGTGCCAGCAGCCAGAGCTCTGGAAACACCATATATTTT. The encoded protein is CASSQSSGNTIYF.

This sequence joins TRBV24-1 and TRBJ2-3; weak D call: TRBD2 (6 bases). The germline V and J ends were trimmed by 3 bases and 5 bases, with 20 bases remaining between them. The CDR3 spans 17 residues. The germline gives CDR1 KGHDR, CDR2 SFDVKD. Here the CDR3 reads CATSDATPAGWGDTQYF. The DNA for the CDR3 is TGTGCCACCAGTGATGCCACCCCCGCGGGATGGGGAGATACGCAGTATTTT.

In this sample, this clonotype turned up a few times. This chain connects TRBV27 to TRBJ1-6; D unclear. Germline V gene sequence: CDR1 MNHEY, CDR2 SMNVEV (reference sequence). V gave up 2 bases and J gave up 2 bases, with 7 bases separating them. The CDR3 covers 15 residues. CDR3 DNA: TGTGCCAGCAGTTTAGGCAGACCCTATAATTCACCCCTCCACTTT. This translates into CASSLGRPYNSPLHF.

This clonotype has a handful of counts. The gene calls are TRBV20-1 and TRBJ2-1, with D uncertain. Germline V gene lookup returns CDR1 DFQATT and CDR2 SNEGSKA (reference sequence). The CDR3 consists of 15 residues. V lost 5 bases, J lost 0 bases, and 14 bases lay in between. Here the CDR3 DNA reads TGCAGTGCTGCCCGACAAGCGCGCTCCTACAATGAGCAGTTCTTC. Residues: CSAARQARSYNEQFF.

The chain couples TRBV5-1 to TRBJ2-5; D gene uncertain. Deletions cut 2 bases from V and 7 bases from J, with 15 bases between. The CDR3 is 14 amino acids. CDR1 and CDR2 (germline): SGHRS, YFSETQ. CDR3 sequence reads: CASSFGGSVVTQYF. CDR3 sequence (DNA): TGCGCCAGCAGCTTCGGTGGCTCGGTTGTGACCCAGTACTTC.

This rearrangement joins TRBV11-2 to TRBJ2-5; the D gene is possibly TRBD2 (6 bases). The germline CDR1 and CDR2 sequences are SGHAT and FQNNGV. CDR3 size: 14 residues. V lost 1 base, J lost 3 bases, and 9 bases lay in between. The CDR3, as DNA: TGTGCCAGCAGCTTAGGTCCGGGGGAAGAGACCCAGTACTTC. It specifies CASSLGPGEETQYF.

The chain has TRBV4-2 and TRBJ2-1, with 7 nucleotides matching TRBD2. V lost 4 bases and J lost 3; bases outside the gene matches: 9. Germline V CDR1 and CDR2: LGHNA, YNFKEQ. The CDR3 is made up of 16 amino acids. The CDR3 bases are TGTGCCAGCAGCCGAAGACGGACGGGAGGCTACAATGAGCAGTTCTTC. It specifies CASSRRRTGGYNEQFF.

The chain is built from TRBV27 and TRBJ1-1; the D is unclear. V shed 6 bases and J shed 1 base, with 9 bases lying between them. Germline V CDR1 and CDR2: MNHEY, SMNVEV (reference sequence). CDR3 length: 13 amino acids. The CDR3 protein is CASSQLKNTEAFF. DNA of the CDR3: TGTGCCAGCAGCCAACTTAAGAACACTGAAGCTTTCTTT.

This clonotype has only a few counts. The CDR3 reads CSATGTRSYNEQFF. CDR3 bases: TGCAGTGCTACCGGGACTAGGTCCTACAATGAGCAGTTCTTC. The V and J genes are TRBV20-1 and TRBJ2-1, with 8 positions matching TRBD2. Germline loops: CDR1 DFQATT, CDR2 SNEGSKA (reference sequence). The CDR3 has 14 residues. Trimming cost V 4 bases and J 1 base; bases outside gene matches: 3.

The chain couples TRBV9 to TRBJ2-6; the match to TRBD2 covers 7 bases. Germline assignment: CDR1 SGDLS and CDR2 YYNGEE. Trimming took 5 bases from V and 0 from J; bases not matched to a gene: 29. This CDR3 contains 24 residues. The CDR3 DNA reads TGTGCCAGCAGTTTAGCTCGTCCCGGGGGGATCCTCTACTCTATTACCTCTGGGGCCAACGTCCTGACTTTC. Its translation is CASSLARPGGILYSITSGANVLTF.

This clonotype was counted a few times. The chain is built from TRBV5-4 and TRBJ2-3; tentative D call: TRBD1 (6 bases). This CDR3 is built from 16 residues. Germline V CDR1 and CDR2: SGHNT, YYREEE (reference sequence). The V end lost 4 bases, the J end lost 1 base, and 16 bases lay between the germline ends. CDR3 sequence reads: CASSISVGARTDTQYF. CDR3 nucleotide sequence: TGTGCCAGCAGCATATCAGTGGGGGCCCGCACAGATACGCAGTATTTT. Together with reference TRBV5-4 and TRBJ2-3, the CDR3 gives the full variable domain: ETGVTQSPTHLIKTRGQQVTLRCSSQSGHNTVSWYQQALGQGPQFIFQYYREEENGRGNFPPRFSGLQFPNYSSELNVNALELDDSALYLCASSISVGARTDTQYFGPGTRLTVL.

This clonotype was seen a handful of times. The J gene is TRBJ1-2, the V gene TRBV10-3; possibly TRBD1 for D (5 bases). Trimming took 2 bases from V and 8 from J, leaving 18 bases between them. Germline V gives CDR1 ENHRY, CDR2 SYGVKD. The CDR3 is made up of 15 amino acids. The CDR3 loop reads CAISEPGTEGKGYTF. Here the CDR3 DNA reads TGTGCCATCAGTGAGCCCGGGACCGAGGGTAAGGGCTACACCTTC.

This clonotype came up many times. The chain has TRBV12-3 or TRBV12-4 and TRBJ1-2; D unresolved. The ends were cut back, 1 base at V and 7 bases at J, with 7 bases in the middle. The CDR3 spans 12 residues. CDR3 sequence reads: CASSLGGLGYTF. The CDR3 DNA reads TGTGCCAGCAGTTTAGGTGGGCTTGGCTACACCTTC.

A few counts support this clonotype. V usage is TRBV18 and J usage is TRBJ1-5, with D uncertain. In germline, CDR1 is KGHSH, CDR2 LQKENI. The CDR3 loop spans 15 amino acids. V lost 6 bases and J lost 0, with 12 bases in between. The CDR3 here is CASSRGVTSNQPQHF. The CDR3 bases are TGTGCCAGCTCCCGCGGGGTTACTAGCAATCAGCCCCAGCATTTT.

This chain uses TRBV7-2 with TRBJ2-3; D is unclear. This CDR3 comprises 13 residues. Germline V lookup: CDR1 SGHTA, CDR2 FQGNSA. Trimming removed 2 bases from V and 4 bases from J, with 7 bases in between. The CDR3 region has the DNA TGTGCCAGCAGCTTACGTAGTCCAGATACGCAGTATTTT. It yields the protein CASSLRSPDTQYF.

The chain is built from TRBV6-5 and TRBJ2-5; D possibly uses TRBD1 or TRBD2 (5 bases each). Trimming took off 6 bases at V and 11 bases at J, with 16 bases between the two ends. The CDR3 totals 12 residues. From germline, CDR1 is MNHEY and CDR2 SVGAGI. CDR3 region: CASSHRDASQYF. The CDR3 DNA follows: TGTGCCAGCAGCCACCGGGACGCCTCTCAGTACTTC.

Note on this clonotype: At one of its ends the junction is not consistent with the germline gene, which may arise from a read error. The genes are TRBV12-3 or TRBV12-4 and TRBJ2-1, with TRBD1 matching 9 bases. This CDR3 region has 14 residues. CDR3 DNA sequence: TGTGCCAGCAGTTTGGGACAGGGACGAGGTGAGCAGCTCTTC. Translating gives CASSLGQGRGEQLF.

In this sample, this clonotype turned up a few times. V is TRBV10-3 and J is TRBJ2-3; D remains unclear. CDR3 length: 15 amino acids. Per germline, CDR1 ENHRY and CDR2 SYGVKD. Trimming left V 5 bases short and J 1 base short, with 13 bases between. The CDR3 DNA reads TGTGCCATCAGTCCTCAGAACCAGGGCACAGATACGCAGTATTTT. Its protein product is CAISPQNQGTDTQYF.

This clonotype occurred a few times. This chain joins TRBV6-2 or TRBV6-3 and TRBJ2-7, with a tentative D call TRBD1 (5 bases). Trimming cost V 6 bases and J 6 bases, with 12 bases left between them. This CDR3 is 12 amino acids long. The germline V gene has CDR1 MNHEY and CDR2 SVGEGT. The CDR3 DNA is TGTGCCAGCAGACCCCAGGGCGCCGAGCAGTACTTC. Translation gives CASRPQGAEQYF.

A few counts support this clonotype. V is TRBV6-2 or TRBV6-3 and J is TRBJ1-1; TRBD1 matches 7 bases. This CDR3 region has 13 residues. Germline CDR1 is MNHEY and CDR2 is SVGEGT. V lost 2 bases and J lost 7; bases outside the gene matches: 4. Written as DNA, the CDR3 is TGTGCCAGCAGTTACCTGGGGGACAGTGAAGCTTTCTTT. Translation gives CASSYLGDSEAFF.

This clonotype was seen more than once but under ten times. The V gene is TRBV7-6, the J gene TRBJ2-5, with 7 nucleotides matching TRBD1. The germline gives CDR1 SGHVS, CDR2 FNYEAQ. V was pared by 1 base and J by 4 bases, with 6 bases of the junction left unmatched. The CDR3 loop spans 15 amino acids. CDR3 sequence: CASSLGGQNAETQYF. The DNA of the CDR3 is TGTGCCAGCAGCTTAGGGGGACAGAATGCAGAGACCCAGTACTTC.

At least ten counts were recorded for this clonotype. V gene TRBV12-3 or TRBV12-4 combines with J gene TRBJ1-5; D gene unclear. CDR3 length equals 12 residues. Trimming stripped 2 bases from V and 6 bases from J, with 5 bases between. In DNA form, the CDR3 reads TGTGCCAGCAGTTTACTCGGTCAGCCCCAGCATTTT. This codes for CASSLLGQPQHF.

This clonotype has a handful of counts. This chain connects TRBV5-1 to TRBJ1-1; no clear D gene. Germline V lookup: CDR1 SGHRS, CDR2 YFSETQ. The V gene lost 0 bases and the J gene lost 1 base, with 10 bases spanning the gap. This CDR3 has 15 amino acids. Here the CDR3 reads CASSLATSGNTEAFF. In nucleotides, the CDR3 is TGCGCCAGCAGCTTGGCCACTTCCGGGAACACTGAAGCTTTCTTT.

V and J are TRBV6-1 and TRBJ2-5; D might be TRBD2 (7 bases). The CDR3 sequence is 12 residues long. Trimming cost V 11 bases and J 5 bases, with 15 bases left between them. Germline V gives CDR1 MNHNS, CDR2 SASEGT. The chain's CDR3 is CAGGGHGETQYF. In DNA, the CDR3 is TGTGCCGGGGGGGGGCACGGGGAGACCCAGTACTTC.

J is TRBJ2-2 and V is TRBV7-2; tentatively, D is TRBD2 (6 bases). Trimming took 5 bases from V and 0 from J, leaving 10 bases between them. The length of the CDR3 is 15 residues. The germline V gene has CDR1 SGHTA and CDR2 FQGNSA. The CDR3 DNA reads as TGTGCCAGCAGCGGGGGGTTTTCGAACACCGGGGAGCTGTTTTTT. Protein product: CASSGGFSNTGELFF.

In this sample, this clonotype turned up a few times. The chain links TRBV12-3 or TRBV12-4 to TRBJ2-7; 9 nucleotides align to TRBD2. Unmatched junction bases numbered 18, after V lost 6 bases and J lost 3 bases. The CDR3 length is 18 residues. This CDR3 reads CASRSDVKISGGVYEQYV. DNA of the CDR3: TGTGCCAGCAGATCGGACGTGAAGATTAGCGGGGGCGTCTACGAGCAGTACGTC.